Listed here are 6 T cell receptor beta chains from one sample, sequenced in a study of blood T cell repertoires in COVID-19 (dated by TCRdb to the early 2020s). Libraries were built with the immunoSEQ multiplex PCR assay. This immuneACCESS table, as held by TCRdb, lists in-frame sequences with V and J called but not all clones. Of the missing ones, under half trace to an unresolved V gene in checked studies; the others have no known cause. The sample includes 120,000 to 150,000 clones, with less than 90% observed a single time. Around 40% of the sample is held by the ten biggest clonotypes. The source material was peripheral blood. Receptors were obtained from a human donor in a cohort sampled during active COVID-19.

V usage is TRBV18 and J usage is TRBJ1-4; D gene ambiguous. Germline V gene lookup returns CDR1 KGHSH and CDR2 LQKENI. The V end lost 3 bases, the J end lost 5 bases, and 4 bases lay between the germline ends. The CDR3 sequence is 12 residues long. The CDR3 sequence: CASSPRNEKLFF. The CDR3 nucleotides are TGTGCCAGCTCACCGCGAAATGAAAAACTGTTTTTT. Supplemented by reference TRBV18 and TRBJ1-4, the full variable domain reads NAGVMQNPRHLVRRRGQEARLRCSPMKGHSHVYWYRQLPEEGLKFMVYLQKENIIDESGMPKERFSAEFPKEGPSILRIQQVVRGDSAAYFCASSPRNEKLFFGSGTQLSVL.

The chain has TRBV2 and TRBJ2-1, with D tentatively TRBD2 (6 bases). With 2 bases removed from V and 2 bases from J, the gap between germline ends came to 13 bases. The CDR3 is 16 residues long. The germline V gene encodes CDR1 SNHLY and CDR2 FYNNEI. In nucleotides, the CDR3 is TGTGCCAGCAGTGAATGGTGGGGGGAGGCCTACAATGAGCAGTTCTTC. It encodes CASSEWWGEAYNEQFF.

CDR3 nucleotides: TGTGCCAGCAGCTTAGCGGCGGGCAGGCAAAGGTCCCAGTACTTC. It specifies CASSLAAGRQRSQYF. The J gene is TRBJ2-5, the V gene TRBV7-2, with D possibly matching TRBD2 (5 bases). This CDR3 contains 15 residues. Trimming took 0 bases from V and 9 from J, leaving 17 bases between them. CDR1 and CDR2 from the germline V gene are SGHTA and FQGNSA.

V usage is TRBV7-2 and J usage is TRBJ1-3; TRBD1 is a possible D gene (5 bases). The germline V and J ends were trimmed by 5 bases and 3 bases, with 14 bases remaining between them. The length of the CDR3 is 15 residues. Looked up from germline, CDR1 is SGHTA and CDR2 is FQGNSA. CDR3 DNA sequence: TGTGCCAGCAGCCGGGGGGGAGGGAATGGAAACACCATATATTTT. Amino acid sequence: CASSRGGGNGNTIYF. Full variable domain (outside the CDR3, taken from reference TRBV7-2 and TRBJ1-3): GAGVSQSPSNKVTEKGKDVELRCDPISGHTALYWYRQSLGQGLEFLIYFQGNSAPDKSGLPSDRFSAERTGGSVSTLTIQRTQQEDSAVYLCASSRGGGNGNTIYFGEGSWLTVV.

The chain carries TRBV4-3 and TRBJ1-1; D may be TRBD1 (6 bases). Germline V gene sequence: CDR1 LGHNA, CDR2 YSLEER. Deletions cut 3 bases from V and 4 bases from J, with 9 bases between. The CDR3 length is 13 residues. The CDR3 reads CASSHLDSTEAFF. In nucleotides, the CDR3 is TGCGCCAGCAGCCACCTGGACAGCACTGAAGCTTTCTTT.

The chain is built from TRBV24-1 and TRBJ2-5, with D possibly TRBD2 on 5 matching bases. Germline V gives CDR1 KGHDR, CDR2 SFDVKD. This CDR3 is 13 amino acids long. V lost 1 base and J 5 bases, leaving 7 bases between the germline ends. The chain's CDR3 is CATSDFSGETQYF. The CDR3 DNA reads TGTGCCACCAGTGATTTTTCGGGGGAGACCCAGTACTTC.